This passage covers 30 T cell receptor beta chains from one sample sequenced in a study of T-cell memory formation after mild COVID-19 (TCRdb year 2021). The receptor library was made with 5' RACE. TCRdb names Illumina NovaSeq 6000 as the instrument used. TCRdb reprocessing: public reads trimmed at Q25 with fastp, clones called with MiXCR, in-frame beta chains kept. Entries that share a CDR3 protein sequence are merged under the most common genes and DNA. In all, the sample holds approximately 240,000 distinct CDR3 sequences, and around 15% of those were seen once. About 3.5% of the sample goes to the ten largest clones. The sequencing input was PBMCs or a T cell subset sorted from them (not recorded which). These receptors were taken from a man between 18 and 35 years old who had mild COVID-19 (a few samples of this study predate the infection). The sample titles of this study are shuffled in the database, so cell type and time point are left out; the donor was told from shared clones.

This clonotype was observed at least ten times. The chain is built from TRBV6-5 and TRBJ2-3; 10 nucleotides align to TRBD1. Germline CDR1 and CDR2: MNHEY and SVGAGI. This CDR3 is built from 16 residues. V lost 6 bases and J lost 4; bases outside the gene matches: 10. The CDR3 here is CASRLVWTGGSDTQYF. CDR3 DNA sequence: TGTGCCAGCAGACTGGTATGGACAGGGGGGTCAGATACGCAGTATTTT.

Note on this clonotype: An end of the junction differs from the germline gene, which may be a read error. The rearrangement uses TRBV12-5 and TRBJ2-7; 7 bases line up with TRBD2. Germline values: CDR1 LGHNT, CDR2 FRNRAP. This CDR3 is built from 15 residues. DNA of the CDR3: TGTGCTAGTGGATTGGGAGGGGCCGGCCCCTACGAGCAGTACTTC. This encodes CASGLGGAGPYEQYF.

The genes are TRBV7-3 and TRBJ2-3; the D is unclear. Germline assignment: CDR1 SGHTA and CDR2 FQGTGA. The V end was cut by 0 bases, the J end by 6 bases, with 13 bases between. The CDR3 runs 15 residues. The CDR3 nucleotides are TGTGCCAGCAGCTTAACCTGGAACCCCTCCGATACGCAGTATTTT. Protein product: CASSLTWNPSDTQYF.

CDR3: CASSQRTGDYNEQFF. The CDR3 bases are TGTGCCAGCAGCCAGCGGACAGGGGACTACAATGAGCAGTTCTTC. The chain is built from TRBV12-3 or TRBV12-4 and TRBJ2-1; 9 positions match TRBD1. The CDR3 totals 15 residues. V was clipped by 6 bases and J by 3 bases; unmatched bases: 6.

The V call is TRBV14, the J call TRBJ2-4; no reliable D call. Germline V CDR1 and CDR2: SGHDN, FVKESK. The CDR3 extends over 12 amino acids. The V and J ends lost 1 base and 8 bases respectively, with 6 bases between them. CDR3 sequence reads: CASSQGSDIQYF. The DNA for the CDR3 is TGTGCCAGCAGCCAAGGGTCGGACATTCAGTACTTC.

The chain couples TRBV7-8 to TRBJ1-2, with unresolved D. The CDR3 runs to 13 residues. In germline, CDR1 is SGHVS, CDR2 FQNEAQ. V was cut by 3 bases and J by 4 bases, with 9 bases left in between. The CDR3 sequence is CASSLVGAYGYTF. CDR3 DNA sequence: TGTGCCAGCAGCTTGGTGGGAGCCTATGGCTACACCTTC.

The chain recombines TRBV25-1 with TRBJ2-7; D is tentatively TRBD1 or TRBD2 (5 bases each). Germline V gives CDR1 MGHDK, CDR2 SYGVNS. This CDR3 spans 15 amino acids. Trimming left V 3 bases short and J 2 bases short, with 14 bases between. The CDR3 DNA sequence: TGTGCCAGCAGTGAGGGGCCTCCGGGGACCTACGAGCAGTACTTC. Translation: CASSEGPPGTYEQYF.

This clonotype was seen a handful of times. J is TRBJ2-1 and V is TRBV19; possible D gene TRBD2, 6 bases. The CDR3 totals 13 residues. In germline, CDR1 is LNHDA, CDR2 SQIVND (reference sequence). The ends were cut back, 6 bases at V and 5 bases at J, with 11 bases in the middle. The DNA of the CDR3 is TGTGCCAGTAGCGGTCGCGGGGACAATGAGCAGTTCTTC. Its protein is CASSGRGDNEQFF.

This clonotype was seen a few times. V is TRBV7-9 and J is TRBJ2-1; possible D gene TRBD1, 5 bases. The V end lost 0 bases, the J end lost 3 bases, and 9 bases lay between the germline ends. The CDR3 consists of 15 residues. Germline V gene sequence: CDR1 SEHNR, CDR2 FQNEAQ (reference sequence). This CDR3 is CASSLAWTIYNEQFF. The CDR3 DNA follows: TGTGCCAGCAGCTTAGCCTGGACAATCTACAATGAGCAGTTCTTC.

This clonotype was detected a few times. The gene calls are TRBV12-3 or TRBV12-4 and TRBJ2-5, with 9 positions matching TRBD2. This CDR3 is built from 16 residues. J lost 3 bases, V lost 2 bases, and 7 bases had no gene match. In DNA form, the CDR3 reads TGTGCCAGCAGTTTATACCGGGGACTAGCAAAAGAGACCCAGTACTTC. This sequence encodes CASSLYRGLAKETQYF.

This clonotype turned up a few times. The chain uses TRBV5-5 and TRBJ2-3; 8 bases are a match to TRBD2. The CDR3 consists of 18 residues. Germline V lookup: CDR1 SGHKS, CDR2 YYEKEE (reference sequence). V dropped 5 bases and J dropped 0; count of bases not matched to a gene: 14. CDR3 region: CASSARGGGFTSTDTQYF. The CDR3 DNA is TGTGCCAGCAGTGCCCGCGGCGGGGGGTTTACTAGCACAGATACGCAGTATTTT.

CDR3 loop: CASSHGTGGGEKLFF. In DNA, the CDR3 is TGCGCCAGCAGCCACGGGACAGGGGGAGGTGAAAAACTGTTTTTT. This chain connects TRBV4-1 to TRBJ1-4; 11 bases line up with TRBD1. Germline V gene data show CDR1 as MGHRA and CDR2 as YSYEKL. With 3 bases clipped from V and 7 bases from J, the junction kept 4 bases outside the gene matches. The CDR3 sequence is 15 residues long.

In its sample, this clonotype was seen a few times. CDR3 DNA: TGTGCCAGCATCAAGGTGGGGGGGGGCACAGATACGCAGTATTTT. Its translation: CASIKVGGGTDTQYF. The chain carries TRBV5-6 and TRBJ2-3; TRBD2 agrees at 7 bases. Germline lookup yields CDR1 SGHDT and CDR2 YYEEEE. CDR3 length: 15 amino acids. Germline trimming cut 6 bases from V and 1 base from J; bases unmatched to any gene: 8.

This clonotype was counted a few times. CDR3 loop: CSARPPTGNQPQHF. In nucleotides, the CDR3 is TGCAGTGCTAGACCCCCGACGGGCAATCAGCCCCAGCATTTT. The chain carries TRBV20-1 and TRBJ1-5; no firm D call. The germline V gene has CDR1 DFQATT and CDR2 SNEGSKA (reference sequence). The CDR3 totals 14 residues. V was pared by 2 bases and J by 2 bases, with 10 bases between.

This clonotype was observed at least ten times. This rearrangement joins TRBV20-1 to TRBJ1-1, with D possibly TRBD1 on 6 matching bases. In germline, CDR1 is DFQATT, CDR2 SNEGSKA (reference sequence). The CDR3 sequence is 15 residues long. V gave up 0 bases and J gave up 1 base, with 12 bases separating them. The CDR3 protein is CSARDAGAGNTEAFF. CDR3 nucleotide sequence: TGCAGTGCTAGAGATGCGGGGGCTGGGAACACTGAAGCTTTCTTT.

V and J are TRBV4-3 and TRBJ1-4; TRBD1 agrees at 10 bases. The V segment lost 1 base and the J segment 8 bases; nucleotides outside the gene matches: 1. The V gene's germline CDR1 is LGHNA and CDR2 YSLEER. The CDR3 contains 14 residues. CDR3 DNA sequence: TGCGCCAGCAGCCAAGGGACAGGGGGAGAAAAACTGTTTTTT. Translating gives CASSQGTGGEKLFF.

There are a few counts of this clonotype. This chain connects TRBV4-3 to TRBJ1-1; tentatively, D is TRBD1 (5 bases). V gave up 4 bases and J gave up 5 bases, with 11 bases separating them. CDR3 length: 13 residues. Germline assignment: CDR1 LGHNA and CDR2 YSLEER. The CDR3 DNA sequence: TGCGCCAGCAGCCGGGGCAGTGGGACTGAAGCTTTCTTT. This encodes CASSRGSGTEAFF.

The chain combines TRBV5-6 with TRBJ1-2; D uncertain. V was clipped by 1 base and J by 5 bases, with 12 bases between them. CDR3 length: 14 residues. Per the germline V gene, CDR1 is SGHDT and CDR2 is YYEEEE. CDR3 nucleotides: TGTGCCAGCAGCTTGCACCAGTTTGGGTATGGCTACACCTTC. The encoded protein is CASSLHQFGYGYTF. The whole variable domain, filled in from reference TRBV5-6 and TRBJ1-2, reads DAGVTQSPTHLIKTRGQQVTLRCSPKSGHDTVSWYQQALGQGPQFIFQYYEEEERQRGNFPDRFSGHQFPNYSSELNVNALLLGDSALYLCASSLHQFGYGYTFGSGTRLTVV.

This clonotype was seen a handful of times. CDR3 sequence reads: CASSSGGWGGVGTEAFF. Written as DNA, the CDR3 is TGTGCCAGCAGCTCTGGGGGTTGGGGGGGAGTCGGCACTGAAGCTTTCTTT. This chain joins TRBV5-4 and TRBJ1-1; weak D call: TRBD1 (5 bases). V was pared by 3 bases and J by 4 bases, with 22 bases between. The CDR3 totals 17 residues. CDR1 and CDR2 (germline): SGHNT, YYREEE (reference sequence).

This clonotype has a handful of counts. The chain employs TRBV12-3 or TRBV12-4 and TRBJ2-5; no firm D call. CDR3 length equals 13 residues. The V gene lost 7 bases and the J gene lost 5 bases, with 14 bases spanning the gap. CDR3 in amino acids: CASTLEARETQYF. As DNA, the CDR3 is TGTGCCAGCACCCTCGAGGCACGGGAGACCCAGTACTTC.

The chain uses TRBV28 and TRBJ2-7, with 7 bases that match TRBD1. Unmatched junction bases numbered 6, after V lost 4 bases and J lost 3 bases. The germline CDR1 and CDR2 sequences are MDHEN and SYDVKM. The CDR3 consists of 14 residues. In DNA, the CDR3 is TGTGCCAGCAGTTCCGGGACAGCTTTCTACGAGCAGTACGTC. Translation: CASSSGTAFYEQYV.

This chain joins TRBV6-6 and TRBJ2-7; 9 bases match TRBD1. Trimming at V came to 7 bases and at J to 2 bases, leaving 18 bases not matched to a gene. CDR3 size: 18 residues. The V gene's germline CDR1 is MNHNY and CDR2 SVGAGI (reference sequence). This CDR3 reads CASNRAGTGTGKTYEQYF. DNA of the CDR3: TGTGCCAGCAATCGGGCGGGGACCGGGACAGGGAAAACCTACGAGCAGTACTTC.

The sample holds a few counts of this clonotype. The rearrangement links TRBV7-2 to TRBJ1-2; 9 positions match TRBD1. Germline assignment: CDR1 SGHTA and CDR2 FQGNSA. The CDR3 extends over 14 amino acids. V gave up 5 bases and J gave up 5 bases; unmatched junction bases: 6. CDR3 nucleotide sequence: TGTGCCAGCAGCCGGGGACAGGGAGAGTATGGCTACACCTTC. It codes for CASSRGQGEYGYTF.

This clonotype was found a few times. V gene TRBV5-1 combines with J gene TRBJ1-1, with a weak D call TRBD1 (5 bases). V dropped 1 base and J dropped 1 base, with 17 bases sitting between them. This CDR3 is built from 17 residues. CDR1 SGHRS and CDR2 YFSETQ come from the germline V gene. CDR3 coding DNA: TGCGCCAGCAGCTTGCGGAATACTGGGGCCGGGAACACTGAAGCTTTCTTT. This sequence encodes CASSLRNTGAGNTEAFF.

This clonotype appeared a few times. This chain connects TRBV11-1 to TRBJ2-3; D may be TRBD2 (6 bases). Germline values: CDR1 SGHAT, CDR2 FQDESV (reference sequence). The CDR3 is 15 amino acids. The V end was cut by 2 bases, the J end by 0 bases, with 9 bases between. The CDR3 spells CASSLIRGSTDTQYF. The CDR3, as DNA: TGTGCCAGCAGCTTAATCCGGGGGAGCACAGATACGCAGTATTTT.

This sequence joins TRBV4-3 and TRBJ2-1; 7 nucleotides line up with TRBD1. Trimming removed 0 bases from V and 7 bases from J; junction bases left unmatched: 12. Germline-derived CDR1 and CDR2 are LGHNA and YSLEER. The CDR3 runs 17 residues. CDR3 amino acids: CASSQDLRQGFRNEQFF. CDR3 nucleotides: TGCGCCAGCAGCCAAGATCTACGACAGGGTTTCAGGAATGAGCAGTTCTTC.

This clonotype was seen a few times. The chain combines TRBV28 with TRBJ1-4; D not resolved. The CDR3 length is 14 residues. Germline loops: CDR1 MDHEN, CDR2 SYDVKM. V was cut by 5 bases and J by 6 bases, with 13 bases left in between. CDR3 sequence: CASSPVWRYEKLFF. The CDR3 region has the DNA TGTGCCAGCAGTCCCGTATGGAGGTATGAAAAACTGTTTTTT. The entire variable domain, with the rest obtained from reference TRBV28 and TRBJ1-4, is as follows: DVKVTQSSRYLVKRTGEKVFLECVQDMDHENMFWYRQDPGLGLRLIYFSYDVKMKEKGDIPEGYSVSREKKERFSLILESASTNQTSMYLCASSPVWRYEKLFFGSGTQLSVL.

This clonotype was observed a handful of times. The chain combines TRBV6-4 with TRBJ2-2, with D perhaps TRBD1 (6 bases). Between the trimmed V and J ends, which lost 5 bases and 2 bases, there was a span of 15 bases. Per the germline V gene, CDR1 is MRHNA and CDR2 is SNTAGT. The CDR3 sequence is 16 residues long. CDR3 residues: CASSSETGSNTGELFF. As DNA, the CDR3 is TGTGCCAGCAGTTCAGAGACAGGTTCAAACACCGGGGAGCTGTTTTTT.

This clonotype was seen many times. The chain has TRBV6-1 and TRBJ2-3; D is unresolved. Per the germline V gene, CDR1 is MNHNS and CDR2 is SASEGT. The CDR3 contains 15 residues. The V and J ends lost 3 bases and 7 bases respectively, with 17 bases between them. The CDR3 sequence: CASSDTGSLRNTQYF. The CDR3 region has the DNA TGTGCCAGCAGTGATACCGGCAGCTTGAGGAATACGCAGTATTTT.

The CDR3 here is CSASLAGSYEQYV. As DNA, the CDR3 is TGCAGTGCTAGCCTAGCGGGCTCCTACGAGCAGTACGTC. The chain joins TRBV20-1 to TRBJ2-7, with 8 nucleotides matching TRBD2. Germline-derived CDR1 and CDR2 are DFQATT and SNEGSKA (reference sequence). V shed 3 bases, J shed 0 bases, and the junction held 1 base outside the gene matches. This CDR3 region has 13 residues.